The 24 T cell receptor beta chains in this list originate from one sample, sequenced in a study of OX40 agonist ivuxolimab in advanced cancers. This table comes from immunoSEQ multiplex PCR, and its TCRdb copy is limited to in-frame clones, with some not included. The data contain some 39,000 clones, roughly 81% of them singletons. The source was CD4+ or CD8+ T cells sorted from blood, collected in a trial of the OX40 agonist ivuxolimab. The receptors come from an adult with an advanced solid tumor such as melanoma, head and neck, liver or kidney cancer.

The CDR3 DNA follows: TGTGCCAGCTCACCCGGGAGCGGTGGTAATGAAAAACTGTTTTTT. Translation gives CASSPGSGGNEKLFF. This chain joins TRBV18 and TRBJ1-4; D uncertain. This CDR3 comprises 15 residues. CDR1 and CDR2 (germline): KGHSH, LQKENI. The V end lost 3 bases, the J end lost 4 bases, and 12 bases lay between the germline ends.

The chain has TRBV19 and TRBJ2-1; the match to TRBD2 covers 9 bases. The CDR3 extends over 15 amino acids. V trimming: 7 bases; J trimming: 5 bases; junction bases outside the gene matches: 9. Germline-derived CDR1 and CDR2 are LNHDA and SQIVND (reference sequence). The CDR3 bases are TGTGCCAGTAAGGAGGGGCTAGCGGGAAACAATGAGCAGTTCTTC. It specifies CASKEGLAGNNEQFF.

V is TRBV2 and J is TRBJ2-6; 7 bases match TRBD1. Germline V gene lookup returns CDR1 SNHLY and CDR2 FYNNEI. The junction had 14 bases not matched to a gene; V was cut back by 6 bases and J by 0 bases. The CDR3 is 19 amino acids. The CDR3 coding sequence is TGTGCCAGCAGGTCTACTGGGTCGACAGGGCTCTCTGGGGCCAACGTCCTGACTTTC. It encodes CASRSTGSTGLSGANVLTF. Full variable domain (rest looked up from reference TRBV2 and TRBJ2-6): EPEVTQTPSHQVTQMGQEVILRCVPISNHLYFYWYRQILGQKVEFLVSFYNNEISEKSEIFDDQFSVERPDGSNFTLKIRSTKLEDSAMYFCASRSTGSTGLSGANVLTFGAGSRLTVL.

Written as DNA, the CDR3 is TGTGCCAGCAGCTTAGGACCAGAACGGGAAAAACTGTTTTTT. It encodes CASSLGPEREKLFF. The chain has TRBV7-8 and TRBJ1-4; D gene uncertain. Germline V gene sequence: CDR1 SGHVS, CDR2 FQNEAQ. The germline V and J ends were trimmed by 1 base and 8 bases, with 11 bases remaining between them. The CDR3 extends over 14 amino acids.

The chain uses TRBV18 and TRBJ2-1, with 9 bases identical to TRBD1. V was pared by 0 bases and J by 4 bases, with 1 base of the junction left unmatched. CDR1 is KGHSH, CDR2 LQKENI, per germline. The CDR3 covers 15 residues. CDR3 DNA: TGTGCCAGCTCACCACCCGGGACAGGGTACAATGAGCAGTTCTTC. This gives the protein CASSPPGTGYNEQFF.

The rearrangement links TRBV9 to TRBJ1-6; no definite D call. Germline CDR1 reads SGDLS; CDR2 reads YYNGEE. This CDR3 is 14 amino acids long. Trimming removed 1 base at V and 11 bases at J, with 13 bases between. The CDR3 DNA sequence: TGTGCCAGCAGCGTACGATATAACGCAGCACCCCTCCACTTT. It yields the protein CASSVRYNAAPLHF.

This chain's CDR3 is CASTSGISSYNEQFF. In DNA, the CDR3 is TGCGCCAGCACTAGCGGGATAAGCTCCTACAATGAGCAGTTCTTC. This chain joins TRBV5-1 and TRBJ2-1; TRBD2 matches 9 bases. The CDR3 totals 15 residues. The germline gives CDR1 SGHRS, CDR2 YFSETQ. J gave up 0 bases and V 6 bases, and 4 bases lay outside the gene matches.

This rearrangement joins TRBV6-5 to TRBJ1-1; maybe TRBD1 (5 bases). CDR1 and CDR2 from the germline V gene are MNHEY and SVGAGI. This CDR3 has 11 amino acids. V was trimmed by 5 bases and J by 8 bases, leaving 9 bases between them. CDR3 in DNA: TGTGCCAGCAGTGACAGTTCCGAAGCTTTCTTT. Translating gives CASSDSSEAFF.

The rearrangement joins TRBV9 to TRBJ2-1, with 12 bases aligning to TRBD2. The germline CDR1 and CDR2 sequences are SGDLS and YYNGEE. The V and J ends lost 5 bases and 2 bases, in that order; junction bases with no gene match: 14. The CDR3 loop spans 19 amino acids. The CDR3 loop is CASSGTGTSGFWAYNEQFF. CDR3 DNA sequence: TGTGCCAGCAGTGGGACCGGGACTAGCGGGTTTTGGGCCTACAATGAGCAGTTCTTC.

The rearrangement joins TRBV5-1 to TRBJ1-2; the D gene is possibly TRBD1 (5 bases). CDR1 SGHRS and CDR2 YFSETQ come from the germline V gene. V was clipped by 4 bases and J by 2 bases, with 9 bases between them. This CDR3 comprises 13 residues. CDR3 protein: CASSRGRNYGYTF. The CDR3 bases are TGCGCCAGCAGCAGGGGACGGAACTATGGCTACACCTTC.

This clone has a single count. This chain uses TRBV6-5 with TRBJ2-2; tentatively, D is TRBD2 (5 bases). The CDR3 runs to 15 residues. The V end was cut by 2 bases, the J end by 0 bases, with 7 bases between. Per germline, CDR1 MNHEY and CDR2 SVGAGI. The chain's CDR3 is CASSYRGSNTGELFF. DNA for the CDR3: TGTGCCAGCAGTTACCGGGGATCGAACACCGGGGAGCTGTTTTTT.

As DNA, the CDR3 is TGTGCCAGCAGCTTCGGGCAAGGGTTTTATAATTCACCCCTCCACTTT. It is translated as CASSFGQGFYNSPLHF. This chain joins TRBV7-9 and TRBJ1-6; the D is unclear. Germline assignment: CDR1 SEHNR and CDR2 FQNEAQ (reference sequence). Deletions cut 3 bases from V and 4 bases from J, with 13 bases between. The CDR3 loop spans 16 amino acids.

The chain has TRBV7-9 and TRBJ2-7, with 8 bases matching TRBD2. The length of the CDR3 is 15 residues. CDR1 SEHNR and CDR2 FQNEAQ come from the germline V gene (reference sequence). J gave up 2 bases and V 3 bases, and 6 bases lay outside the gene matches. In nucleotides, the CDR3 is TGTGCCAGCAGCTTGGAAGCGGGAGCGACCTACGAGCAGTACTTC. Translated, it gives CASSLEAGATYEQYF.

This CDR3 is CASTLDRRPEAFF. Here the CDR3 DNA reads TGTGCCAGCACCCTAGACAGGAGGCCTGAAGCTTTCTTT. This chain joins TRBV28 and TRBJ1-1; D possibly corresponds to TRBD1 (6 bases). Germline-derived CDR1 and CDR2 are MDHEN and SYDVKM. V was clipped by 7 bases and J by 6 bases, with 15 bases between them. The CDR3 extends over 13 amino acids.

J is TRBJ2-1 and V is TRBV2; tentative D call: TRBD2 (5 bases). The CDR3 extends over 15 amino acids. Germline assignment: CDR1 SNHLY and CDR2 FYNNEI. V shed 6 bases and J shed 0 bases, with 12 bases lying between them. In DNA form, the CDR3 reads TGTGCCAGCAGGTCCGAGCGGAGCTCCTACAATGAGCAGTTCTTC. Protein: CASRSERSSYNEQFF. Looking up the rest from reference TRBV2 and TRBJ2-1 gives the full variable domain: EPEVTQTPSHQVTQMGQEVILRCVPISNHLYFYWYRQILGQKVEFLVSFYNNEISEKSEIFDDQFSVERPDGSNFTLKIRSTKLEDSAMYFCASRSERSSYNEQFFGPGTRLTVL.

The CDR3 region has the DNA TGCGCCAGCAGCCTAAGAGTCCCCCTGGGGGCCAACGTCCTGACTTTC. It specifies CASSLRVPLGANVLTF. The chain employs TRBV4-1 and TRBJ2-6; D gene uncertain. CDR1 and CDR2 from the germline V gene are MGHRA and YSYEKL. V dropped 4 bases and J dropped 4 bases, with 14 bases sitting between them. CDR3 length equals 16 residues.

In this sample, this clone is medium-sized. This rearrangement joins TRBV10-3 to TRBJ2-2; D unclear. The germline V gene has CDR1 ENHRY and CDR2 SYGVKD. This CDR3 spans 13 amino acids. Trimming cost V 4 bases and J 1 base, with 4 bases left between them. This CDR3 is CAISGQNTGELFF. CDR3 nucleotide sequence: TGTGCCATCAGTGGACAGAACACCGGGGAGCTGTTTTTT.

The chain uses TRBV7-1 and TRBJ1-5; 7 bases agree with TRBD1. TRBV7-1 is noted as an ORF with a role that remains uncertain. CDR3 length: 15 amino acids. With 4 bases clipped from V and 4 bases from J, the junction kept 7 bases outside the gene matches. The CDR3 sequence: CASSLEQGLNQPQHF. In DNA form, the CDR3 reads TGTGCCAGCAGCTTAGAACAGGGGTTAAATCAGCCCCAGCATTTT.

In its sample, this clone was seen once. The J gene is TRBJ1-3, the V gene TRBV2; maybe TRBD1 (5 bases). The germline V and J ends were trimmed by 4 bases and 0 bases, with 7 bases remaining between them. Germline CDR1 SNHLY, CDR2 FYNNEI. The CDR3 runs to 14 residues. The CDR3 region has the DNA TGTGCCAGCAGTGTGACAGCCTCTGGAAACACCATATATTTT. As protein: CASSVTASGNTIYF.

By share of the sample, this clone is medium-sized (0.01 to 0.1%). The chain has TRBV5-1 and TRBJ2-1, with D tentatively TRBD1 or TRBD2 (6 bases each). The CDR3 has 15 amino acids. Germline V gene sequence: CDR1 SGHRS, CDR2 YFSETQ. The V gene lost 7 bases and the J gene lost 0 bases, with 14 bases spanning the gap. In nucleotides, the CDR3 is TGCGCCAGCGCGGGACAACCCAGCTCCTACAATGAGCAGTTCTTC. Protein product: CASAGQPSSYNEQFF.

The chain joins TRBV7-8 to TRBJ1-1; D unclear. The CDR3 runs to 14 residues. Per germline, CDR1 SGHVS and CDR2 FQNEAQ. The V end was cut by 0 bases, the J end by 3 bases, with 8 bases between. The CDR3 loop is CASSLAQLDTEAFF. Here the CDR3 DNA reads TGTGCCAGCAGCTTAGCGCAGTTAGACACTGAAGCTTTCTTT.

V is TRBV5-5 and J is TRBJ2-6; TRBD1 is a possible D gene (5 bases). Looked up from germline, CDR1 is SGHKS and CDR2 is YYEKEE (reference sequence). Trimming took off 1 base at V and 1 base at J, with 18 bases between the two ends. The CDR3 is 19 amino acids. CDR3 in DNA: TGTGCCAGCAGCTTGCTACTGACGCAGGGTCTGTCTGGGGCCAACGTCCTGACTTTC. The encoded protein is CASSLLLTQGLSGANVLTF.

V usage is TRBV7-9 and J usage is TRBJ1-1; D uncertain. Germline CDR1 is SEHNR and CDR2 is FQNEAQ (reference sequence). V gave up 1 base and J gave up 2 bases, with 8 bases separating them. The CDR3 is 14 residues long. This CDR3 reads CASSLVEVNTEAFF. The CDR3 bases are TGTGCCAGCAGCTTAGTTGAGGTTAACACTGAAGCTTTCTTT.

This rearrangement joins TRBV9 to TRBJ2-1; the D gene is possibly TRBD1 (6 bases). Trimming removed 0 bases from V and 9 bases from J, with 19 bases in between. From germline, CDR1 is SGDLS and CDR2 YYNGEE. The CDR3 is 16 amino acids. The CDR3 DNA reads as TGTGCCAGCAGCGTAGTTGGTCAGGGGATAAAGGGTGAGCAGTTCTTC. It yields the protein CASSVVGQGIKGEQFF.